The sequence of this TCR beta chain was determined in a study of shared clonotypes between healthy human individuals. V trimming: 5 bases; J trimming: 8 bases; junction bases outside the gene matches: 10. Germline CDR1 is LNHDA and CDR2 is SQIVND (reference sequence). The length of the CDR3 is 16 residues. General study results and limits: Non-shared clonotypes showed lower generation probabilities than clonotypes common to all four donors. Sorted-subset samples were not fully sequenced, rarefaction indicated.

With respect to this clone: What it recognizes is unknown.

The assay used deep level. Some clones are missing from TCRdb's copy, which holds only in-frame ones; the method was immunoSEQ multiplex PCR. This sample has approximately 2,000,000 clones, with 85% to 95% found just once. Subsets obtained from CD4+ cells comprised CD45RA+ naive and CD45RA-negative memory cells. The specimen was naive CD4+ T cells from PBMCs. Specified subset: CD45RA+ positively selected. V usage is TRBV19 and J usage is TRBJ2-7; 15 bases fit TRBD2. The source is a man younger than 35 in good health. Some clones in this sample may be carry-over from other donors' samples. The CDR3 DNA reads TGTGCCAGTAGTGACGGGACTAGCGGGGGGCGTTGGAAGCAGTACTTC. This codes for CASSDGTSGGRWKQYF.